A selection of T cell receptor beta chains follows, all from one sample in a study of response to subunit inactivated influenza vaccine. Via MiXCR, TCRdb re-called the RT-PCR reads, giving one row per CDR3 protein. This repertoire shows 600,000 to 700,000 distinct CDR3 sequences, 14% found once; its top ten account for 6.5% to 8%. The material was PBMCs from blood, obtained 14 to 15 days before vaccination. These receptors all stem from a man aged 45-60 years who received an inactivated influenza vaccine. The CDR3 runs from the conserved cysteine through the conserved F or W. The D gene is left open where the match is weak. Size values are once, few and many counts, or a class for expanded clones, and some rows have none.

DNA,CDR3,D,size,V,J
TGTGCCAGCAGCCAAGTGGACAGGAACACTGAAGCTTTCTTT,CASSQVDRNTEAFF,NA,few,TRBV4-2,TRBJ1-1
TGCGCCAGCAGCTTGACTTTGGACAGGAAAAGGGGGACTGAAGCTTTCTTT,CASSLTLDRKRGTEAFF,TRBD1,many,TRBV5-1,TRBJ1-1
TGCGCCAGCAGCTTTTCGGTGAACACTGAAGCTTTCTTT,CASSFSVNTEAFF,NA,many,TRBV5-1,TRBJ1-1
TGTGCCAGCAGTTACTGGGGGGGGCGAGGCAATGAGCAGTTCTTC,CASSYWGGRGNEQFF,NA,NA,TRBV6-5,TRBJ2-1
TGCGCCAGCAGCCACACCTTAGGTTCAGCAGATACGCAGTATTTT,CASSHTLGSADTQYF,NA,NA,TRBV4-3,TRBJ2-3
TGTGCCAGCAGCTTAGTAGGGGCGTATGGCTACACCTTC,CASSLVGAYGYTF,NA,few,TRBV7-2,TRBJ1-2
TGTGCCAGCAGCATGCCGCAGGAGAGCTCCTACAATGAGCAGTTCTTC,CASSMPQESSYNEQFF,NA,NA,TRBV9,TRBJ2-1
TGTGCCAGCAGTTTACAGGGCCCACCCCTCCACTTT,CASSLQGPPLHF,NA,NA,TRBV27,TRBJ1-6
TGTGCCAGCAGCTTAGAGACTAGCTGGCAGACCCAGTACTTC,CASSLETSWQTQYF,TRBD2,NA,TRBV7-6,TRBJ2-5
TGCAGCGTGAAGGCGGGACGGGCACTAGCGGGGGGGCACCACGAGCAGTACTTC,CSVKAGRALAGGHHEQYF,TRBD2,NA,TRBV29-1,TRBJ2-7
TGCAGCGTTGGAGGGGGTTTTGAAAAACTGTTTTTT,CSVGGGFEKLFF,NA,NA,TRBV29-1,TRBJ1-4
TGTGCCAGCAGCTTGTCGACAGGCCTAGGTACAGATACGCAGTATTTT,CASSLSTGLGTDTQYF,NA,NA,TRBV7-3,TRBJ2-3
TGTGCCAGCAGGAACACCCCCGGCGCCTACGAGCAGTACTTC,CASRNTPGAYEQYF,NA,NA,TRBV6-2/TRBV6-3,TRBJ2-7
TGTGCCAGCAGTTTACTGGATCACAATGAGCAGTTCTTC,CASSLLDHNEQFF,NA,NA,TRBV6-6,TRBJ2-1
TGTGCCAGCAGCTTGGGTGTTAGCGCCACAGATACGCAGTATTTT,CASSLGVSATDTQYF,NA,few,TRBV5-4,TRBJ2-3
TGTGCCAGCAGCTTATTAAGTGGCACTGAAGCTTTCTTT,CASSLLSGTEAFF,NA,NA,TRBV7-8,TRBJ1-1